These T cell receptor beta chains were read from a single sample in a study of blood T cell repertoires in COVID-19. TCRdb's table, derived via immunoSEQ multiplex PCR, lists solely in-frame clones and lacks some. The sample includes about 180,000 clones, about 83% of them seen just once. Material: peripheral blood. The receptors stem from a person aged 70 to 85 with COVID-19, enrolled during active disease. CDR3s include the opening cysteine and the closing phenylalanine or tryptophan. The D gene is left open where the match is weak. Where a row states a size, it is once, few, many or the class of an expanded clone; other rows omit it.

cdr3_length clone_size j_call d_call v_call cdr3_nt cdr3_aa
14 NA TRBJ2-7 NA TRBV18 TGTGCCAGCTCTGGAGCACTTAGCTCCTACGAGCAGTACTTC CASSGALSSYEQYF
17 NA TRBJ2-7 NA TRBV7-2 TGTGCCAGCAGCCTAGCCTTGGGTAGCGGTAGAGGGAACGAGCAGTACTTC CASSLALGSGRGNEQYF
12 NA TRBJ1-1 NA TRBV29-1 TGCAGCGTCGACGCAGGGGCCACTGAAGCTTTCTTT CSVDAGATEAFF
13 NA TRBJ1-3 NA TRBV29-1 TGCAGCTTTGGCACGGGGGATGGAAACACCATATATTTT CSFGTGDGNTIYF
17 NA TRBJ2-2 TRBD1 TRBV11-3 TGTGCCAGCAGCCCACAGCAGGGACAGGGCTACACCGGGGAGCTGTTTTTT CASSPQQGQGYTGELFF
16 NA TRBJ2-2 TRBD1 TRBV5-1 TGCGCCAGCAGCTTGGAAGCGAGGGGGCGAGGCGGGGAGCTGTTTTTT CASSLEARGRGGELFF
14 NA TRBJ2-7 TRBD1 TRBV5-1 TGCGCCAGCAGCTGGGGACAGGCGGACCACGAGCAGTACTTC CASSWGQADHEQYF
15 NA TRBJ2-7 NA TRBV19 TGTGCCAGTAGTATGTCCCCAGGGTCCACCTACGAGCAGTACTTC CASSMSPGSTYEQYF
15 NA TRBJ1-3 TRBD1 TRBV12-5 TGTGCTAGTGGACCGGACAGGATCTCTGGAAACACCATATATTTT CASGPDRISGNTIYF
17 NA TRBJ2-1 NA TRBV7-8 TGTGCCAGCAGTCAATCCACGGGGAGACAAGTGTACAATGAGCAGTTCTTC CASSQSTGRQVYNEQFF
13 NA TRBJ2-2 NA TRBV9 TGTGCCAGCAGCGTCGCTATCACCGGGGAGCTGTTTTTT CASSVAITGELFF
15 NA TRBJ2-2 NA TRBV18 TGTGCCAGCTCCCCCCTAGGGGGGGACACCGGGGAGCTGTTTTTT CASSPLGGDTGELFF
14 NA TRBJ1-3 NA TRBV6-5 TGTGCCAGCAGTTCTTTTAACTCTGGAAACACCATATATTTT CASSSFNSGNTIYF
14 NA TRBJ1-6 NA TRBV5-1 TGCGCCAGCAGCTTGGCAGGGTATAATTCACCCCTCCACTTT CASSLAGYNSPLHF
14 NA TRBJ2-1 TRBD2 TRBV29-1 TGCAGCGCTTCACTAGCGGGATTCCTCAATGAGCAGTTCTTC CSASLAGFLNEQFF
14 NA TRBJ1-1 NA TRBV2 TGTGCCAGCATTGGCAGGCGCATGAACACTGAAGCTTTCTTT CASIGRRMNTEAFF
14 once TRBJ2-5 NA TRBV5-4 TGTGCCAGCAGCCTATCTCAAATACAAGAGACCCAGTACTTC CASSLSQIQETQYF
14 NA TRBJ1-1 NA TRBV28 TGTGCCAGCAGATGGCAGAGGGCTGGCACTGAAGCTTTCTTT CASRWQRAGTEAFF
14 NA TRBJ2-7 TRBD1 TRBV6-1 TGTGCCAGCAGTGACGACAGGGGGGCCTACGAGCAGTACTTC CASSDDRGAYEQYF
14 NA TRBJ2-1 NA TRBV9 TGTGCCAGCAGCCTTCGGACCGAGGGCGATGAGCAGTTCTTC CASSLRTEGDEQFF
16 NA TRBJ1-5 NA TRBV6-6 TGTGCCAGCAGGGCCCGGGCGGGCCTCCGGAATCAGCCCCAGCATTTT CASRARAGLRNQPQHF
16 NA TRBJ1-4 NA TRBV7-2 TGTGCCAGCAGCAAGGGGTGGGGGCAGGGGAATGAAAAACTGTTTTTT CASSKGWGQGNEKLFF
18 NA TRBJ2-5 TRBD1 TRBV9 TGTGCCAGCAGCGTAGCGTTATTCGGGACAGGGGACCAAGAGACCCAGTACTTC CASSVALFGTGDQETQYF
12 NA TRBJ2-7 NA TRBV6-5 TGTGCCAGCAGTTACTCTTTAGACGAGCAGTACTTC CASSYSLDEQYF
15 NA TRBJ1-4 TRBD1 TRBV18 TGTGCCAGCTCACAAAGGACAGGCTCTAATGAAAAACTGTTTTTT CASSQRTGSNEKLFF
14 NA TRBJ1-4 NA TRBV28 TGTGCCAGCAGTTTAGCGGGGTGGAATGAAAAACTGTTTTTT CASSLAGWNEKLFF
14 NA TRBJ2-1 TRBD1 TRBV5-8 TGTGCCACCAAACCGGGACAGTCCTACAATGAGCAGTTCTTC CATKPGQSYNEQFF
13 NA TRBJ2-2 NA TRBV19 TGTGCCAGTAGTAGTACGAACACCGGGGAGCTGTTTTTT CASSSTNTGELFF
14 few TRBJ2-5 TRBD2 TRBV19 TGTGCCAGTAGACTAGCGGGATCGGGGGAGACCCAGTACTTC CASRLAGSGETQYF
12 NA TRBJ2-2 TRBD2 TRBV19 TGTGCCACCCAACTAGCGGGAACCGGTTGGTTTTTT CATQLAGTGWFF
13 NA TRBJ2-7 TRBD1 TRBV2 TGTGCCAGCACCAAAGACAGGGGCTACGAGCAGTACTTC CASTKDRGYEQYF
17 NA TRBJ1-3 TRBD1 TRBV19 TGTGCCAGTGCGGATGACAGGGGGACGCTTTCCGGAAACACCATATATTTT CASADDRGTLSGNTIYF
18 NA TRBJ1-5 NA TRBV23-1 TGCGCCAGCAGTCAATGTCGATGGGACTCAAAATGCAATCAGCCCCAGCATTTT CASSQCRWDSKCNQPQHF
13 few TRBJ2-7 NA TRBV20-1 TGCAGTGCTAGTATTGCCAACAGTTACGAGCAGTACTTC CSASIANSYEQYF
15 NA TRBJ2-2 NA TRBV15 TGTGCCACACGAAAGGAGACGCCCGACACCGGGGAGCTGTTTTTT CATRKETPDTGELFF
20 NA TRBJ2-3 NA TRBV21-1 TGTGCCAGCAGCAAAAAACCGAGACCCAGGGTCACTCCGGCCCCAGATACGCAGTATTTT CASSKKPRPRVTPAPDTQYF
15 NA TRBJ2-2 TRBD2 TRBV7-9 TGTGCCAGCAGCTTCACGGGGGGAATGACCGGGGAGCTGTTTTTT CASSFTGGMTGELFF
15 once TRBJ2-7 TRBD1 TRBV7-2 TGTGCCAGCAGCTTCAACAGGGGGGACAGCTACGAGCAGTACTTC CASSFNRGDSYEQYF
14 NA TRBJ1-2 NA TRBV28 TGTGCCAGCAAATGGGGGCGCGCCAACTATGGCTACACCTTC CASKWGRANYGYTF
14 NA TRBJ2-7 TRBD2 TRBV18 TGTGCCAGCTCTAGCGGGACGGAAGTCTACGAGCAGTACTTC CASSSGTEVYEQYF
16 NA TRBJ2-7 TRBD2 TRBV7-6 TGTGCCAGCAGCTTAGCTTCGCCTAGCGGGAGGGGGGAGCAGTACTTC CASSLASPSGRGEQYF
14 NA TRBJ2-7 NA TRBV14 TGTGCCAGCAGCCCCTCGGACTTTGCCTACGAGCAGTACTTC CASSPSDFAYEQYF
12 NA TRBJ1-2 TRBD1 TRBV19 TGTGCCAGTACCACGACAGGGGAGGGCTACACCTTC CASTTTGEGYTF
15 NA TRBJ2-7 TRBD1 TRBV11-2 TGTGCCAGCAGCTTAGTTAGGGACAGGGGCTACGAGCAGTACTTC CASSLVRDRGYEQYF
15 NA TRBJ1-2 TRBD1 TRBV9 TGTGCCAGCAGGAGATCACCGGGACAGGGGTATGGCTACACCTTC CASRRSPGQGYGYTF
15 NA TRBJ2-7 TRBD1 TRBV19 TGTGCCAGTAGTCCGCAGGGGGTCTTAACCTACGAGCAGTACTTC CASSPQGVLTYEQYF
14 NA TRBJ2-7 NA TRBV5-4 TGTGCCAGCAGCGTATCGGACAGCTCCTACGAGCAGTACTTC CASSVSDSSYEQYF
13 NA TRBJ1-4 TRBD1 TRBV28 TGTGCCAGCGGGCGGGACAGGAATGAAAAACTGTTTTTT CASGRDRNEKLFF
14 NA TRBJ2-7 TRBD1 TRBV19 TGTGCCAGTAGTCCCAGACAGGGGGCAAACGAGCAGTACTTC CASSPRQGANEQYF
15 NA TRBJ2-1 NA TRBV7-9 TGTGCCAGCAGCTTAAATGAGGCTAGAGGTAATGAGCAGTTCTTC CASSLNEARGNEQFF
14 NA TRBJ2-5 TRBD2 TRBV3-1/TRBV3-2 TGTGCCAGCAGCCAAACTAGCGGGGGGGGGACCCAGTACTTC CASSQTSGGGTQYF
15 NA TRBJ1-2 TRBD1 TRBV18 TGTGCCAGCTCAGCTAACTCAGGGGGCGAGGATGGCTACACCTTC CASSANSGGEDGYTF
17 NA TRBJ2-3 TRBD2 TRBV5-1 TGCGCCAGCAGCTTTGGTTTGCGGGGGGACCCCACAGATACGCAGTATTTT CASSFGLRGDPTDTQYF
14 NA TRBJ2-7 TRBD2 TRBV28 TGTGCCAGCAGTCTGGGACTAGCTTCTAACGAGCAGTACTTC CASSLGLASNEQYF